These 31 T cell receptor beta chains were all obtained from the same sample, sequenced in a study of blood T cell repertoires in COVID-19. Clones were sequenced by immunoSEQ multiplex PCR, and TCRdb holds only the in-frame ones, with some missing. Of more than 200,000 clones in the sample, around 90% are singletons; the top ten hold about 10%. The sample consisted of PBMCs or T cells enriched from blood (not recorded which). The receptors come from a man aged 30 to 45 who had recovered from COVID-19.

This clone was detected once. The V call is TRBV5-4, the J call TRBJ1-3, with a weak D call TRBD1 (5 bases). Trimming left V 0 bases short and J 0 bases short, with 7 bases between. The CDR3 runs to 15 residues. Per the germline V gene, CDR1 is SGHNT and CDR2 is YYREEE (reference sequence). CDR3 bases: TGTGCCAGCAGCTTGGACACAGGCTCTGGAAACACCATATATTTT. It translates to CASSLDTGSGNTIYF.

The CDR3 sequence is CASSDVGSYNSPLHF. Here the CDR3 DNA reads TGTGCCAGCAGTGATGTCGGCTCCTATAATTCACCCCTCCACTTT. J is TRBJ1-6 and V is TRBV6-1; D unclear. Per germline, CDR1 MNHNS and CDR2 SASEGT. The V end lost 3 bases, the J end lost 0 bases, and 6 bases lay between the germline ends. The CDR3 covers 15 residues.

The rearrangement uses TRBV19 and TRBJ1-6, with TRBD1 identical over 12 bases. Germline V gives CDR1 LNHDA, CDR2 SQIVND (reference sequence). The V and J ends lost 5 bases and 5 bases, in that order; junction bases with no gene match: 1. CDR3 length: 15 residues. The chain's CDR3 is CASSGTGGNNSPLHF. The CDR3 nucleotides read TGTGCCAGTAGTGGGACAGGGGGCAATAATTCACCCCTCCACTTT.

The chain combines TRBV11-3 with TRBJ2-2; D uncertain. The CDR3 totals 14 residues. V shed 2 bases and J shed 2 bases, with 6 bases lying between them. The germline CDR1 and CDR2 sequences are SGHNT and YENEEA. The CDR3 DNA reads as TGTGCCAGCAGCTTAAGCTCCAACACCGGGGAGCTGTTTTTT. It specifies CASSLSSNTGELFF.

V is TRBV10-2 and J is TRBJ2-3; D is uncertain. The V end lost 3 bases, the J end lost 2 bases, and 9 bases lay between the germline ends. This CDR3 comprises 14 residues. Germline V gene lookup returns CDR1 WSHSY and CDR2 SAAADI. The CDR3 DNA reads TGCGCCAGCAGTGACGCACTCTACACAGATACGCAGTATTTT. It codes for CASSDALYTDTQYF.

The J gene is TRBJ2-3, the V gene TRBV11-1; no definite D call. Trimming took off 2 bases at V and 2 bases at J, with 14 bases between the two ends. CDR3 length: 16 residues. From germline, CDR1 is SGHAT and CDR2 FQDESV (reference sequence). Written as DNA, the CDR3 is TGTGCCAGCAGCTTAACACAGAACCAGCCCACAGATACGCAGTATTTT. It yields the protein CASSLTQNQPTDTQYF. The whole variable domain, remainder taken from reference TRBV11-1 and TRBJ2-3, is EAEVAQSPRYKITEKSQAVAFWCDPISGHATLYWYRQILGQGPELLVQFQDESVVDDSQLPKDRFSAERLKGVDSTLKIQPAELGDSAMYLCASSLTQNQPTDTQYFGPGTRLTVL.

The gene calls are TRBV18 and TRBJ1-1; D may be TRBD1 (5 bases). In germline, CDR1 is KGHSH, CDR2 LQKENI. The CDR3 totals 16 residues. Trimming stripped 0 bases from V and 5 bases from J, with 16 bases between. The CDR3 protein is CASSPPGQNSNTEAFF. The DNA of the CDR3 is TGTGCCAGCTCACCACCGGGGCAGAATTCCAATACTGAAGCTTTCTTT.

The chain carries TRBV15 and TRBJ2-3; 7 nucleotides align to TRBD2. Germline CDR1 LNHNV, CDR2 YYDKDF (reference sequence). CDR3 length equals 17 residues. V was clipped by 0 bases and J by 1 base; unmatched bases: 7. The CDR3 spells CATSRDVSLAGTDTQYF. The CDR3 DNA reads as TGTGCCACCAGCAGAGATGTCTCGCTAGCGGGCACAGATACGCAGTATTTT.

The rearrangement joins TRBV6-5 to TRBJ2-5; 14 bases match TRBD2. V dropped 6 bases and J dropped 1; count of bases not matched to a gene: 1. CDR1 is MNHEY and CDR2 is SVGAGI in the germline V gene. This CDR3 contains 15 residues. The CDR3 reads CASSGLAGGQETQYF. The CDR3 DNA sequence: TGTGCCAGCAGCGGACTAGCGGGGGGCCAAGAGACCCAGTACTTC.

This CDR3 reads CASSWDRVEQYF. The CDR3 DNA sequence: TGTGCCAGCAGCTGGGACAGGGTCGAGCAGTACTTC. V gene TRBV3-1 (or the pseudogene TRBV3-2) combines with J gene TRBJ2-7, with 9 bases lining up with TRBD1. CDR1 and CDR2 (germline): LGHDT, YNNKEL (reference sequence). The CDR3 runs 12 residues. V shed 5 bases, J shed 6 bases, and the junction held 2 bases outside the gene matches.

The V gene is TRBV5-8, the J gene TRBJ2-2, with 7 bases that match TRBD1. V was pared by 3 bases and J by 2 bases, with 4 bases of the junction left unmatched. The CDR3 runs 15 residues. Germline CDR1 SGHTS, CDR2 YDEGEE. The DNA for the CDR3 is TGTGCCAGCAGCTCACAGGGGTATAACACCGGGGAGCTGTTTTTT. Translation gives CASSSQGYNTGELFF. Variable domain in full (rest from reference TRBV5-8 and TRBJ2-2): EAGVTQSPTHLIKTRGQQATLRCSPISGHTSVYWYQQALGLGLQFLLWYDEGEERNRGNFPPRFSGRQFPNYSSELNVNALELEDSALYLCASSSQGYNTGELFFGEGSRLTVL.

The chain employs TRBV13 and TRBJ2-1; 10 bases line up with TRBD2. The germline V gene encodes CDR1 PRHDT and CDR2 FYEKMQ (reference sequence). CDR3 size: 15 residues. Trimming at V came to 3 bases and at J to 6 bases, leaving 5 bases not matched to a gene. The CDR3 nucleotides are TGTGCCAGCAGCTTGAGCGGGAGGGGTCTCAATGAGCAGTTCTTC. As protein: CASSLSGRGLNEQFF. The whole variable domain, filled in from reference TRBV13 and TRBJ2-1, reads AAGVIQSPRHLIKEKRETATLKCYPIPRHDTVYWYQQGPGQDPQFLISFYEKMQSDKGSIPDRFSAQQFSDYHSELNMSSLELGDSALYFCASSLSGRGLNEQFFGPGTRLTVL.

The J gene is TRBJ1-1, the V gene TRBV7-2, with 8 bases fitting TRBD1. Germline loops: CDR1 SGHTA, CDR2 FQGNSA. The CDR3 totals 15 residues. Unmatched junction bases numbered 10, after V lost 5 bases and J lost 5 bases. The CDR3 region has the DNA TGTGCCAGCAGCCTAGGACAGGGTAGGGGGACTGAAGCTTTCTTT. Its translation: CASSLGQGRGTEAFF. The entire variable domain, with the rest obtained from reference TRBV7-2 and TRBJ1-1, is as follows: GAGVSQSPSNKVTEKGKDVELRCDPISGHTALYWYRQSLGQGLEFLIYFQGNSAPDKSGLPSDRFSAERTGGSVSTLTIQRTQQEDSAVYLCASSLGQGRGTEAFFGQGTRLTVV.

This clone was detected only once. The chain recombines TRBV13 with TRBJ1-3; TRBD1 matches at 8 bases. This CDR3 contains 13 residues. Germline V gene sequence: CDR1 PRHDT, CDR2 FYEKMQ (reference sequence). V lost 5 bases and J lost 8; bases outside the gene matches: 5. In DNA form, the CDR3 reads TGTGCCAGCAGCACCCGGACAGGGTACACCATATATTTT. It is translated as CASSTRTGYTIYF.

The V call is TRBV5-1, the J call TRBJ2-1; D is perhaps TRBD1 (5 bases). The germline V gene has CDR1 SGHRS and CDR2 YFSETQ. V lost 0 bases and J 3 bases, leaving 7 bases between the germline ends. The CDR3 has 14 amino acids. The CDR3 loop reads CASSLVQDYNEQFF. The CDR3 DNA sequence: TGCGCCAGCAGCTTGGTACAGGACTACAATGAGCAGTTCTTC.

The genes are TRBV5-6 and TRBJ2-7; a possible D gene is TRBD1 (5 bases). Trimming removed 5 bases at V and 4 bases at J, with 19 bases between. The CDR3 extends over 15 amino acids. Germline loops: CDR1 SGHDT, CDR2 YYEEEE. The CDR3 sequence is CASSFRAKGPYEQYF. CDR3 coding DNA: TGTGCCAGCAGTTTCCGGGCCAAGGGGCCATACGAGCAGTACTTC.

This sequence joins TRBV12-5 and TRBJ2-3; tentative D call: TRBD2 (6 bases). Per germline, CDR1 LGHNT and CDR2 FRNRAP. The CDR3 is 16 amino acids. V was shortened by 0 bases and J by 7 bases, with 17 bases between the two germline ends. CDR3 DNA sequence: TGTGCTAGTGGTTTGGTACGCGGGCGGGGCCCACATACGCAGTATTTT. It is translated as CASGLVRGRGPHTQYF.

The chain combines TRBV6-5 with TRBJ2-4; possible D gene TRBD1, 5 bases. CDR3 length: 16 residues. Trimming took off 2 bases at V and 1 base at J, with 12 bases between the two ends. Germline CDR1 and CDR2: MNHEY and SVGAGI. The CDR3 DNA reads TGTGCCAGCAGTTACGGAGAAAAGGGGGCCAAAAACATTCAGTACTTC. Translating it yields CASSYGEKGAKNIQYF.

The chain combines TRBV24-1 with TRBJ1-2; D may be TRBD1 (5 bases). V was clipped by 4 bases and J by 4 bases, with 9 bases between them. The CDR3 is 13 amino acids. In germline, CDR1 is KGHDR, CDR2 SFDVKD. The CDR3 bases are TGTGCCACCAGTGAGGGCGGGACCTATGGCTACACCTTC. Translated, it gives CATSEGGTYGYTF.

The V gene is TRBV5-8, the J gene TRBJ2-5; D ambiguous. The length of the CDR3 is 15 residues. V dropped 3 bases and J dropped 4 bases, with 16 bases sitting between them. Germline CDR1 and CDR2: SGHTS and YDEGEE. For the CDR3, the DNA is TGTGCCAGCAGCTATTGGGCCATGTTCGGAGAGACCCAGTACTTC. Translated, it gives CASSYWAMFGETQYF.

The chain combines TRBV5-8 with TRBJ1-4, with TRBD1 as a possible D gene (5 bases). Trimming took 1 base from V and 5 from J, leaving 9 bases between them. Germline-derived CDR1 and CDR2 are SGHTS and YDEGEE. CDR3 length: 14 amino acids. The CDR3 bases are TGTGCCAGCAGCTTGTGGCAGGGAAATGAAAAACTGTTTTTT. This translates into CASSLWQGNEKLFF.

V is TRBV11-3 and J is TRBJ1-6; no firm D call. CDR1 is SGHNT and CDR2 is YENEEA in the germline V gene. V was clipped by 0 bases and J by 0 bases, with 9 bases between them. This CDR3 contains 17 residues. CDR3 sequence (DNA): TGTGCCAGCAGCTTAGAGGTGGGGAGCTCCTATAATTCACCCCTCCACTTT. Translation: CASSLEVGSSYNSPLHF. Full variable domain (missing parts from reference TRBV11-3 and TRBJ1-6): EAGVVQSPRYKIIEKKQPVAFWCNPISGHNTLYWYLQNLGQGPELLIRYENEEAVDDSQLPKDRFSAERLKGVDSTLKIQPAELGDSAVYLCASSLEVGSSYNSPLHFGNGTRLTVT.

This rearrangement joins TRBV27 to TRBJ1-1; 8 bases are shared with TRBD1. Germline V gives CDR1 MNHEY, CDR2 SMNVEV (reference sequence). The CDR3 sequence is 14 residues long. Losses at the gene ends were 10 bases for V and 1 base for J; bases not matched to a gene: 8. DNA of the CDR3: TGTGCCAAATCCTCGACAGGGGCGAACACTGAAGCTTTCTTT. The encoded protein is CAKSSTGANTEAFF.

In nucleotides, the CDR3 is TGTGCCAGTAGTAACCCTTCCGGGACTCAAGCTCGGGAGCAGTACTTC. Encoded protein: CASSNPSGTQAREQYF. The V gene is TRBV19, the J gene TRBJ2-7; possible D gene TRBD2, 6 bases. The germline V gene encodes CDR1 LNHDA and CDR2 SQIVND (reference sequence). Between the trimmed V and J ends, which lost 4 bases and 7 bases, there was a span of 23 bases. The CDR3 is made up of 16 amino acids. Complete variable domain (other parts from reference TRBV19 and TRBJ2-7): DGGITQSPKYLFRKEGQNVTLSCEQNLNHDAMYWYRQDPGQGLRLIYYSQIVNDFQKGDIAEGYSVSREKKESFPLTVTSAQKNPTAFYLCASSNPSGTQAREQYFGPGTRLTVT.

This rearrangement joins TRBV2 to TRBJ1-5; D is undetermined. The V and J ends lost 6 bases and 0 bases respectively, with 6 bases between them. The CDR3 spans 13 residues. Germline loops: CDR1 SNHLY, CDR2 FYNNEI. The CDR3 DNA reads as TGTGCCAGCAGGGAGGGTAGCAATCAGCCCCAGCATTTT. Translation gives CASREGSNQPQHF. The full variable domain, in which reference TRBV2 and TRBJ1-5 provide the parts outside the CDR3, is EPEVTQTPSHQVTQMGQEVILRCVPISNHLYFYWYRQILGQKVEFLVSFYNNEISEKSEIFDDQFSVERPDGSNFTLKIRSTKLEDSAMYFCASREGSNQPQHFGDGTRLSIL.

The gene calls are TRBV10-3 and TRBJ2-7; TRBD2 matches 9 bases. CDR3 length: 14 amino acids. Germline CDR1 and CDR2: ENHRY and SYGVKD. The ends lost 5 bases at V and 3 bases at J; junction bases unmatched: 5. CDR3 in amino acids: CAISRAGGDYEQYF. CDR3 nucleotide sequence: TGTGCCATCAGTAGAGCGGGAGGAGACTACGAGCAGTACTTC.

The rearrangement uses TRBV18 and TRBJ2-7, with 7 nucleotides matching TRBD1. CDR1 KGHSH and CDR2 LQKENI come from the germline V gene. The ends lost 0 bases at V and 4 bases at J; junction bases unmatched: 9. The CDR3 sequence is 16 residues long. The CDR3 region is CASSPPVAGGVYEQYF. Written as DNA, the CDR3 is TGTGCCAGCTCACCACCGGTGGCAGGGGGTGTTTACGAGCAGTACTTC. Full variable domain (missing parts from reference TRBV18 and TRBJ2-7): NAGVMQNPRHLVRRRGQEARLRCSPMKGHSHVYWYRQLPEEGLKFMVYLQKENIIDESGMPKERFSAEFPKEGPSILRIQQVVRGDSAAYFCASSPPVAGGVYEQYFGPGTRLTVT.

CDR3 amino acids: CASSSSGGRDTIYF. As DNA, the CDR3 is TGTGCCAGCAGCTCAAGCGGGGGGCGGGACACCATATATTTT. The chain is built from TRBV9 and TRBJ1-3; the D gene is possibly TRBD1 (6 bases). Per the germline V gene, CDR1 is SGDLS and CDR2 is YYNGEE. The length of the CDR3 is 14 residues. The V gene lost 4 bases and the J gene lost 8 bases, with 16 bases spanning the gap.

V is TRBV10-3 and J is TRBJ1-5, with D maybe TRBD1 (5 bases). Germline V gene data show CDR1 as ENHRY and CDR2 as SYGVKD. The CDR3 contains 13 residues. V shed 8 bases and J shed 7 bases, with 15 bases lying between them. The CDR3 bases are TGTGCCATCTCGACCGACAGTCTCCAGCCCCAGCATTTT. It specifies CAISTDSLQPQHF.

The gene calls are TRBV19 and TRBJ2-3; D is possibly TRBD1 (5 bases). The CDR3 is 14 amino acids. Germline V CDR1 and CDR2: LNHDA, SQIVND (reference sequence). Trimming cost V 1 base and J 8 bases, with 13 bases left between them. DNA of the CDR3: TGTGCCAGTAGTATAGGTGGGGCGGCTCGTACGCAGTATTTT. Translated, it gives CASSIGGAARTQYF. The variable domain in full, completed from reference TRBV19 and TRBJ2-3, reads DGGITQSPKYLFRKEGQNVTLSCEQNLNHDAMYWYRQDPGQGLRLIYYSQIVNDFQKGDIAEGYSVSREKKESFPLTVTSAQKNPTAFYLCASSIGGAARTQYFGPGTRLTVL.

This chain links TRBV19 with TRBJ1-1; possibly TRBD1 for D (5 bases). In germline, CDR1 is LNHDA, CDR2 SQIVND (reference sequence). The length of the CDR3 is 15 residues. Deletions cut 4 bases from V and 4 bases from J, with 16 bases between. CDR3 sequence (DNA): TGTGCCAGTAGTACCCCGGGGGGGATAATCACTGAAGCTTTCTTT. Encoded protein: CASSTPGGIITEAFF.